The following is a TCR beta chain sequence with its context. This entry comes from a study of blood T cell repertoires in COVID-19. Whole-study context: Sites across the United States, Italy and Spain contributed samples from acute and convalescent COVID-19. In each case, the material was cDNA or gDNA derived from T cells, B-cell-depleted T cells, or PBMCs.

In Seattle, patients joined the study during active infection and were tracked longitudinally. Authors' data handling: Estimated nucleated cell counts came from reference gene primer amplification. TCRdb's copy holds only in-frame clones and misses some; the assay was immunoSEQ multiplex PCR. Clone size and V and J calls were adopted from that table, with D and trimming inferred from the DNA. This table holds roughly 140,000 clones, 85% found once. The sample consisted of peripheral blood. This clonotype originated in an older woman with COVID-19, enrolled during active disease.

This chain's CDR3 is CASSPDRVNTIYF. The CDR3 region has the DNA TGTGCCAGCAGCCCGGACAGGGTAAACACCATATATTTT. This chain links TRBV11-2 with TRBJ1-3, with 8 bases aligning to TRBD1. J lost 6 bases, V lost 5 bases, and 3 bases had no gene match. The CDR3 has 13 amino acids. Germline loops: CDR1 SGHAT, CDR2 FQNNGV.